These T cell receptor beta chains were read from a single sample in a study of a mutant IDH1 vaccine in newly diagnosed glioma. The table came from immunoSEQ multiplex PCR; TCRdb's copy has only in-frame clones and leaves some out. Of about 86,000 clones listed, approximately 85% were seen once; the top ten hold around 2%. Antigens for these TCRs are unknown. Material: PBMCs, obtained from a glioma patient whose treatment included an IDH1 peptide vaccine. Receptors originate from a man aged 25-45 years with glioma. Some clones in this sample may be carry-over from other donors' samples. Each CDR3 is given with its conserved first and last residue. D genes are given only for firm matches. Clone size is shown for a subset of rows, as once, few, many or a class of expanded clone.

v_call: TRBV10-2
clone_size: NA
j_call: TRBJ1-5
d_call: NA
cdr3_nt: TGCGCCAGCAGTGAGATGGGGGGATTCAATCAGCCCCAGCATTTT
cdr3_aa: CASSEMGGFNQPQHF

v_call: TRBV4-2
clone_size: NA
j_call: TRBJ1-1
d_call: TRBD1
cdr3_nt: TGTGCCAGCAGCCAAGGGACAGGGGGATCTGACACTGAAGCTTTCTTT
cdr3_aa: CASSQGTGGSDTEAFF

v_call: TRBV28
clone_size: NA
j_call: TRBJ2-7
d_call: TRBD2
cdr3_nt: TGTGCCAGCAGTACCCCGGGGACTAACTACGAGCAGTACTTC
cdr3_aa: CASSTPGTNYEQYF

v_call: TRBV9
clone_size: once
j_call: TRBJ1-5
d_call: NA
cdr3_nt: TGTGCCAGCAGCGCCCCCGGGCAGGTAAATCAGCCCCAGCATTTT
cdr3_aa: CASSAPGQVNQPQHF

v_call: TRBV9
clone_size: NA
j_call: TRBJ1-2
d_call: NA
cdr3_nt: TGTGCCAGCAGCTCCGATCGGGCCTCGGAAGGACGTGGCTACACCTTC
cdr3_aa: CASSSDRASEGRGYTF

v_call: TRBV7-8
clone_size: NA
j_call: TRBJ2-1
d_call: TRBD1
cdr3_nt: TGTGCCAGCAGCTTAACACAGGGGCCCCTATACAATGAGCAGTTCTTC
cdr3_aa: CASSLTQGPLYNEQFF

v_call: TRBV4-2
clone_size: once
j_call: TRBJ2-7
d_call: NA
cdr3_nt: TGTGCCAGCAGCCTGGGGAGCCAGGACTCCTACGAGCAGTACTTC
cdr3_aa: CASSLGSQDSYEQYF

v_call: TRBV9
clone_size: NA
j_call: TRBJ1-1
d_call: TRBD1
cdr3_nt: TGTGCCAGCAGCCCCAGGGGGCAGTTAAACACTGAAGCTTTCTTT
cdr3_aa: CASSPRGQLNTEAFF

v_call: TRBV5-1
clone_size: NA
j_call: TRBJ2-5
d_call: TRBD2
cdr3_nt: TGCGCCAGCAGCTTTGTAGCGGGGAACCAAGAGACCCAGTACTTC
cdr3_aa: CASSFVAGNQETQYF

v_call: TRBV28
clone_size: NA
j_call: TRBJ2-7
d_call: NA
cdr3_nt: TGTGCCAGCAGTTTGGGACTCTCCTACGAGCAGTACTTC
cdr3_aa: CASSLGLSYEQYF

v_call: TRBV7-8
clone_size: NA
j_call: TRBJ1-1
d_call: TRBD1
cdr3_nt: TGTGCCAGCAGCAAGAGGACAGGAAAGAACACTGAAGCTTTCTTT
cdr3_aa: CASSKRTGKNTEAFF

v_call: TRBV7-2
clone_size: NA
j_call: TRBJ1-1
d_call: NA
cdr3_nt: TGTGCCAGCAGCTTAGTTGGGGCAGCGAACACTGAAGCTTTCTTT
cdr3_aa: CASSLVGAANTEAFF

v_call: TRBV19
clone_size: NA
j_call: TRBJ1-1
d_call: TRBD1
cdr3_nt: TGTGCCAGTAGTTCGCGGACAGGGACTGAAGCTTTCTTT
cdr3_aa: CASSSRTGTEAFF

v_call: TRBV19
clone_size: NA
j_call: TRBJ2-4
d_call: NA
cdr3_nt: TGTGCCAGTAGTTGGTACTCGATTCAGTACTTC
cdr3_aa: CASSWYSIQYF

v_call: TRBV29-1
clone_size: NA
j_call: TRBJ2-7
d_call: NA
cdr3_nt: TGCAGCGTTGTATCGGACACCTTCTCCTACGAGCAGTACTTC
cdr3_aa: CSVVSDTFSYEQYF

v_call: TRBV5-1
clone_size: NA
j_call: TRBJ1-3
d_call: TRBD1
cdr3_nt: TGCGCCAGCAGCTTGGAGGCTACAGGGGAAGGGGGAACCATATATTTT
cdr3_aa: CASSLEATGEGGTIYF

v_call: TRBV4-1
clone_size: NA
j_call: TRBJ2-7
d_call: TRBD1
cdr3_nt: TGCGCCAGCAGCGCCGGGACAGCCTCCTACGAGCAGTACTTC
cdr3_aa: CASSAGTASYEQYF

v_call: TRBV19
clone_size: NA
j_call: TRBJ1-1
d_call: NA
cdr3_nt: TGTGCCAGTAGGAGGGCCTTGAACACTGAAGCTTTCTTT
cdr3_aa: CASRRALNTEAFF

v_call: TRBV7-2
clone_size: NA
j_call: TRBJ2-1
d_call: TRBD2
cdr3_nt: TGTGCCAGCAGCTTTAAGGGAGGGGAGCAGTTCTTC
cdr3_aa: CASSFKGGEQFF

v_call: TRBV7-2
clone_size: NA
j_call: TRBJ1-2
d_call: NA
cdr3_nt: TGTGCCAGCAGCTTGGGAGAACAGACTCGCTATGGCTACACCTTC
cdr3_aa: CASSLGEQTRYGYTF

v_call: TRBV4-2
clone_size: NA
j_call: TRBJ2-5
d_call: TRBD1
cdr3_nt: TGTGCCAGCAGCCTCAACCCCCCAGGGCTGGGACAGATACAAGAGACCCAGTACTTC
cdr3_aa: CASSLNPPGLGQIQETQYF

v_call: TRBV28
clone_size: NA
j_call: TRBJ2-7
d_call: NA
cdr3_nt: TGTGCCAGCAGCACCCTCCAGGGGCCCTACGAGCAGTACTTC
cdr3_aa: CASSTLQGPYEQYF

v_call: TRBV28
clone_size: NA
j_call: TRBJ2-1
d_call: TRBD2
cdr3_nt: TGTGCCAGCAGAATACCCGGGGGGTTGGGTGAGCAGTTCTTC
cdr3_aa: CASRIPGGLGEQFF

v_call: TRBV6-1
clone_size: NA
j_call: TRBJ2-3
d_call: TRBD1
cdr3_nt: TGTGCCAGCAGTACGGACAGGGGCACAGATACGCAGTATTTT
cdr3_aa: CASSTDRGTDTQYF

v_call: TRBV5-8
clone_size: NA
j_call: TRBJ1-6
d_call: NA
cdr3_nt: TGTGCCAGCAGCTTGGTAGGGGCTAATTCACCCCTCCACTTT
cdr3_aa: CASSLVGANSPLHF

v_call: TRBV6-1
clone_size: NA
j_call: TRBJ1-3
d_call: NA
cdr3_nt: TGTGCCAGCAGTGTCGACAGGGGAAACACCATATATTTT
cdr3_aa: CASSVDRGNTIYF

v_call: TRBV18
clone_size: NA
j_call: TRBJ1-2
d_call: NA
cdr3_nt: TGTGCCAGCTCACTTTCGGACACCCCCTATGGCTACACCTTC
cdr3_aa: CASSLSDTPYGYTF

v_call: TRBV30
clone_size: once
j_call: TRBJ1-2
d_call: NA
cdr3_nt: TGTGCCTGGGGCGCCAGGGGCCTAAAAAGGGAGAACGGCTACACCTTC
cdr3_aa: CAWGARGLKRENGYTF

v_call: TRBV28
clone_size: NA
j_call: TRBJ1-5
d_call: NA
cdr3_nt: TGTGCCAGCAGTTCAGGGGCAGGTCAGCCCCAGCATTTT
cdr3_aa: CASSSGAGQPQHF

v_call: TRBV9
clone_size: NA
j_call: TRBJ2-7
d_call: NA
cdr3_nt: TGTGCCAGCAGCCCTATCCCCGACCGTCCCCACGAGCAGTACTTC
cdr3_aa: CASSPIPDRPHEQYF

v_call: TRBV5-6
clone_size: NA
j_call: TRBJ1-5
d_call: NA
cdr3_nt: TGTGCCAGCAGCTTTCAATCACCGGGCAATCAGCCCCAGCATTTT
cdr3_aa: CASSFQSPGNQPQHF

v_call: TRBV27
clone_size: NA
j_call: TRBJ2-3
d_call: NA
cdr3_nt: TGTGCCATCCGGACGGCTGACACAGATACGCAGTATTTT
cdr3_aa: CAIRTADTDTQYF

v_call: TRBV7-9
clone_size: once
j_call: TRBJ1-1
d_call: NA
cdr3_nt: TGTGCCAGCAGCGACCAACCCACTGAAGCTTTCTTT
cdr3_aa: CASSDQPTEAFF

v_call: TRBV19
clone_size: NA
j_call: TRBJ1-2
d_call: TRBD1
cdr3_nt: TGTGCCACCCAAGGACAGGACTATGGCTACACCTTC
cdr3_aa: CATQGQDYGYTF

v_call: TRBV9
clone_size: NA
j_call: TRBJ2-7
d_call: TRBD1
cdr3_nt: TGTGCCAGCAGCGTAGTGGGACAGGGGGCAGGGTACGAGCAGTACTTC
cdr3_aa: CASSVVGQGAGYEQYF

v_call: TRBV18
clone_size: few
j_call: TRBJ2-1
d_call: TRBD1
cdr3_nt: TGTGCCAGCTCACCATCTACGACAGGGGGGAATGAGCAGTTCTTC
cdr3_aa: CASSPSTTGGNEQFF

v_call: TRBV4-1
clone_size: NA
j_call: TRBJ2-3
d_call: TRBD2
cdr3_nt: TGCGCCAGCAGCCAAGTTGGAGGGACTAGCGGCAACACAGATACGCAGTATTTT
cdr3_aa: CASSQVGGTSGNTDTQYF

v_call: TRBV18
clone_size: NA
j_call: TRBJ1-2
d_call: NA
cdr3_nt: TGTGCCAGCTCACCACGCCAGTTAGCGGATAACTATGGCTACACCTTC
cdr3_aa: CASSPRQLADNYGYTF

v_call: TRBV5-1
clone_size: NA
j_call: TRBJ2-2
d_call: NA
cdr3_nt: TGCGCCAGCAGCTTTCGACAGGCCGGGGAGCTGTTTTTT
cdr3_aa: CASSFRQAGELFF

v_call: TRBV28
clone_size: NA
j_call: TRBJ1-4
d_call: NA
cdr3_nt: TGTGCCAGCAGTCGACAGGACTATAATGAAAAACTGTTTTTT
cdr3_aa: CASSRQDYNEKLFF

v_call: TRBV4-3
clone_size: NA
j_call: TRBJ2-1
d_call: NA
cdr3_nt: TGCGCCAGCAGCCAAGAAGAACCGAATGAGCAGTTCTTC
cdr3_aa: CASSQEEPNEQFF

v_call: TRBV19
clone_size: NA
j_call: TRBJ1-1
d_call: NA
cdr3_nt: TGTGCCAGTAGTATAAGTTTGAGAGAAATGAACACTGAAGCTTTCTTT
cdr3_aa: CASSISLREMNTEAFF